This is a list of T cell receptor beta chains from one sample in a study of PD-L1 blockade in urothelial cancer. Clones were sequenced by immunoSEQ multiplex PCR, and TCRdb holds only the in-frame ones, with some missing. In the table there are over 45,000 clones, about 86% of which are singletons. This material consisted of PBMCs, taken around atezolizumab (anti-PD-L1) treatment. The receptors shown here come from a man aged 45-65 years with urothelial cancer. Each CDR3 is given with its conserved first and last residue. Fields, in order: D gene, J gene, clone size, V gene, CDR3 DNA, CDR3 protein. D genes are given only for firm matches. The size field is filled for only some rows; it gives once, few, many or a size class.

d_gene: -; j_gene: TRBJ1-5; abundance: -; v_gene: TRBV19; CDR3nt: TGTGCCAGTAGCTCGGCAGGTTGGAATCAGCCCCAGCATTTT; CDR3aa: CASSSAGWNQPQHF
d_gene: TRBD1; j_gene: TRBJ2-3; abundance: -; v_gene: TRBV6-6; CDR3nt: TGTGCCAGCAGGCTTCCGGGACAGGGCCGCACAGATACGCAGTATTTT; CDR3aa: CASRLPGQGRTDTQYF
d_gene: -; j_gene: TRBJ1-5; abundance: few; v_gene: TRBV7-9; CDR3nt: TGTGCCAGCAGCTTATACGGTACGGGTGGAAGCAATCAGCCCCAGCATTTT; CDR3aa: CASSLYGTGGSNQPQHF
d_gene: -; j_gene: TRBJ1-1; abundance: -; v_gene: TRBV6-6; CDR3nt: TGTGCCAGCAATCGGGCAGGGGAGAACACTGAAGCTTTCTTT; CDR3aa: CASNRAGENTEAFF
d_gene: TRBD1; j_gene: TRBJ1-1; abundance: -; v_gene: TRBV28; CDR3nt: TGTGCCAGCAGTCCGTGGACAGGGATCAACACTGAAGCTTTCTTT; CDR3aa: CASSPWTGINTEAFF
d_gene: TRBD2; j_gene: TRBJ2-3; abundance: -; v_gene: TRBV30; CDR3nt: TGTGCCATAGAAAGGTCAAGGACTAGCGGCCTCCGAGGGGCGCAGTATTTT; CDR3aa: CAIERSRTSGLRGAQYF
d_gene: TRBD2; j_gene: TRBJ2-5; abundance: -; v_gene: TRBV7-2; CDR3nt: TGTGCCAGCAGGGGACTAGCGGGAGGGAGAGAGACCCAGTACTTC; CDR3aa: CASRGLAGGRETQYF
d_gene: TRBD1; j_gene: TRBJ2-3; abundance: -; v_gene: TRBV6-6; CDR3nt: TGTGCCAGCAGTCCCAGGGGGCGCGGCACAGATACGCAGTATTTT; CDR3aa: CASSPRGRGTDTQYF
d_gene: TRBD1; j_gene: TRBJ2-3; abundance: -; v_gene: TRBV27; CDR3nt: TGTGCCAGCAGTAGACCGGGACAGGGACATGGTACGCAGTATTTT; CDR3aa: CASSRPGQGHGTQYF
d_gene: -; j_gene: TRBJ2-3; abundance: -; v_gene: TRBV6-5; CDR3nt: TGTGCCAGCAGTTACTCTTTCTCGGCAGATACGCAGTATTTT; CDR3aa: CASSYSFSADTQYF
d_gene: TRBD1; j_gene: TRBJ2-7; abundance: -; v_gene: TRBV6-6; CDR3nt: TGTGCCAGCAGTGACGGACAGGGGAAGTCCTACGAGCAGTACTTC; CDR3aa: CASSDGQGKSYEQYF
d_gene: -; j_gene: TRBJ2-3; abundance: -; v_gene: TRBV2; CDR3nt: TGTGCCAGCACTAAAGCGGTTCCTGCCAGCGGAAGCACAGATACGCAGTATTTT; CDR3aa: CASTKAVPASGSTDTQYF
d_gene: TRBD2; j_gene: TRBJ2-7; abundance: -; v_gene: TRBV28; CDR3nt: TGTGCCAGCAGTTTAGCCCCTTCGATAGCGGGGCAGTACTTC; CDR3aa: CASSLAPSIAGQYF